This TCR beta chain derives from a study of blood T cell repertoires in COVID-19. Study information: Material from acute and convalescent COVID-19 was sourced from the United States, Italy and Spain.

CDR1 is MNHEY and CDR2 is SVGAGI in the germline V gene. The V and J ends lost 4 bases and 4 bases respectively, with 15 bases between them. This CDR3 spans 15 amino acids. Per the study methods: Estimated nucleated cell counts came from reference gene primer amplification. Profiling relied on immunoSEQ multiplex PCR, and the TCRdb table lists in-frame clones only, not all of them. V and J calls and clone size come straight from that table; D and trimming were deduced from the DNA. This table has 130,000 or so clones, approximately 79% appearing once. In terms of age and location, participants ranged from about 18 to 95 years and lived in about two dozen US areas. Assignments of participants to cohorts depended upon their own reported clinical history.

The chain combines TRBV6-5 with TRBJ2-3; perhaps TRBD2 as D (6 bases). Sequencing used PBMCs or T cells enriched from blood (not recorded which). This receptor was identified in a man aged 40-49 years with acute COVID-19. CDR3: CASSFTRGSADTQYF. CDR3 DNA sequence: TGTGCCAGCAGTTTCACCCGGGGGTCGGCAGATACGCAGTATTTT.